This entry is about one T cell receptor (beta chain). The data belong to a study of T-cell memory formation after mild COVID-19. The V and J ends lost 5 bases and 0 bases, in that order; junction bases with no gene match: 7. Germline CDR1 reads MNHEY; CDR2 reads SVGEGT. CDR3 length: 15 amino acids. TCRdb used MiXCR to reprocess the 5' RACE reads, holding one entry per CDR3 protein. The table lists about 180,000 distinct CDR3 sequences, about 18% of them singletons. The source of this sequence is a man aged 18 to 30 who had mild COVID-19 (a few samples of this study predate the infection). Cell type and time point are not known. The sample was PBMCs or a T cell subset sorted from them (not recorded which). The chain recombines TRBV6-2 or TRBV6-3 with TRBJ2-7; TRBD1 matches 7 bases. DNA for the CDR3: TGTGCCAGCAGTAGGCGACAGGGTGGCTCCTACGAGCAGTACTTC. Protein: CASSRRQGGSYEQYF.